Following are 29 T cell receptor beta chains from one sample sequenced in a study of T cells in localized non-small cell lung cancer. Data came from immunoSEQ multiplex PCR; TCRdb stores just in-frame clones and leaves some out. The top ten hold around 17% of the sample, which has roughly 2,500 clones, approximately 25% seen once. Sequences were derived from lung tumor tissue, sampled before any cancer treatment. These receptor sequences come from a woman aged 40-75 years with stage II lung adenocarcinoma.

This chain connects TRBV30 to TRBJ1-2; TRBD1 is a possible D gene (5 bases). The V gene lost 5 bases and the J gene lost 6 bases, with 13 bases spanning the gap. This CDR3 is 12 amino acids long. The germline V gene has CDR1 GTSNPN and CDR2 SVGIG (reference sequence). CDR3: CAWDQGFNGYTF. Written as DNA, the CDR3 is TGTGCCTGGGACCAGGGATTCAATGGCTACACCTTC.

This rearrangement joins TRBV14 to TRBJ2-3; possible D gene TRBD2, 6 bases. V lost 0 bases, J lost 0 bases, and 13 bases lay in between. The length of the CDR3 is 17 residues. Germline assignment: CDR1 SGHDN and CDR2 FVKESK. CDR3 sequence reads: CASSQDAAGTSTDTQYF. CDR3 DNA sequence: TGTGCCAGCAGCCAAGATGCGGCGGGGACTAGCACAGATACGCAGTATTTT.

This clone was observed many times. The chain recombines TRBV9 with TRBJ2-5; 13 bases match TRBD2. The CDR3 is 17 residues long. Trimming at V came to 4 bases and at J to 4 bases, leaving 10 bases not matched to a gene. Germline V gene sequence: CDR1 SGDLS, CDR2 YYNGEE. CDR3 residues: CASSSDRTSGSTETQYF. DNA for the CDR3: TGTGCCAGCAGCTCAGACAGGACTAGCGGGAGCACAGAGACCCAGTACTTC.

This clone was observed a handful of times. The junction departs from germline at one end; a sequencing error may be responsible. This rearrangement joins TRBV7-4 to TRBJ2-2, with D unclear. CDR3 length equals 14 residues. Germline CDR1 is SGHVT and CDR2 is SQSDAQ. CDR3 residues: CASRPTGNAGELFF. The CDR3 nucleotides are TGTGCCAGCAGGCCCACTGGGAACGCCGGGGAGCTGTTTTTT.

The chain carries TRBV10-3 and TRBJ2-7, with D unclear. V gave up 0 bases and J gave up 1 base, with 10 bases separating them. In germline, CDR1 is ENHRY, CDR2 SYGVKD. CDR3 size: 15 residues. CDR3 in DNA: TGTGCCATCAGTGAGTCGAGTCAGTTTTCCTACGAGCAGTACTTC. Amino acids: CAISESSQFSYEQYF.

The CDR3 bases are TGCAGCGTTGAACGTGCCCCCCAGGGGAGGGATGGCTACACCTTC. This codes for CSVERAPQGRDGYTF. The chain joins TRBV29-1 to TRBJ1-2; D is possibly TRBD1 (6 bases). Per the germline V gene, CDR1 is SQVTM and CDR2 is ANQGSEA. This CDR3 comprises 15 residues. V lost 2 bases, J lost 6 bases, and 19 bases lay in between.

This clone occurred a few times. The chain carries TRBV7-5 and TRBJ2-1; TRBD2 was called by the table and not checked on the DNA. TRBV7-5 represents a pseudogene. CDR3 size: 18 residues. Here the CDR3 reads CASSTFTSGVPSYNEQFF. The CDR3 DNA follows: TGTGCCAGCAGCACATTTACTAGCGGGGTTCCCTCCTACAATGAGCAGTTCTTC.

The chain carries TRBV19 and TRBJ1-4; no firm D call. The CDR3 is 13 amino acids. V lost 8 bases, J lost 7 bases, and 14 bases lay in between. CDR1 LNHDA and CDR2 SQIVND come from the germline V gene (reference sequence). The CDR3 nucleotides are TGTGCCAGTCGGGCCGCTCGGATTGAAAAACTGTTTTTT. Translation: CASRAARIEKLFF.

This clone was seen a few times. The CDR3 bases are TGTGCCAGTTCCCTTAGCGGAGTTGGGAACACTGAAGCTTTCTTT. Protein: CASSLSGVGNTEAFF. This chain uses TRBV19 with TRBJ1-1; D unresolved. The length of the CDR3 is 15 residues. Trimming took off 8 bases at V and 1 base at J, with 17 bases between the two ends. From germline, CDR1 is LNHDA and CDR2 SQIVND (reference sequence).

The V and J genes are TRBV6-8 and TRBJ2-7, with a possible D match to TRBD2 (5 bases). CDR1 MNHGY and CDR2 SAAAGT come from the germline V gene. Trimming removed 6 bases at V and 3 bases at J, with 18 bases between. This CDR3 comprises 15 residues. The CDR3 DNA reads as TGTGCCAGCAGACCAACCGGCGGGCGAGGCTACGAGCAGTACTTC. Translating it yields CASRPTGGRGYEQYF.

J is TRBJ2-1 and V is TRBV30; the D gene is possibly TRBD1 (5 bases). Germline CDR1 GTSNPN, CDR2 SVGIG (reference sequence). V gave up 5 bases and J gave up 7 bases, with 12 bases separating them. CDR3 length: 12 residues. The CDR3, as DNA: TGTGCCTGGGGCCGACAGACAAATGAGCAGTTCTTC. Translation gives CAWGRQTNEQFF.

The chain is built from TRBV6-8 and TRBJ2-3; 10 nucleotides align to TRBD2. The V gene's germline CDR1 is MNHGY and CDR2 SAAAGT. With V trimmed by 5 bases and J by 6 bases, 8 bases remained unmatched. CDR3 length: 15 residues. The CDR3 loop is CASSRLAGVADTQYF. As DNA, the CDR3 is TGTGCCAGCAGTCGCCTAGCGGGAGTTGCGGATACGCAGTATTTT.

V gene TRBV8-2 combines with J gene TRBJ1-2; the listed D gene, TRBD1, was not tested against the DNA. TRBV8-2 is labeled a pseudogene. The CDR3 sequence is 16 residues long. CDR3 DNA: TGTGCCAGCAACCCGAGACAGGGTGTGCCGAGTTATGGCTACACCTTC. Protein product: CASNPRQGVPSYGYTF.

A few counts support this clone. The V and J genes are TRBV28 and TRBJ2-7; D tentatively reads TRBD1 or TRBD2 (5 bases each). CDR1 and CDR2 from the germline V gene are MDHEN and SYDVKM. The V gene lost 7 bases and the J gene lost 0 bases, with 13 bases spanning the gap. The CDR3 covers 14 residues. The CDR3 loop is CASTGTVSSYEQYF. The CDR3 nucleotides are TGTGCCAGCACGGGGACGGTAAGCTCCTACGAGCAGTACTTC.

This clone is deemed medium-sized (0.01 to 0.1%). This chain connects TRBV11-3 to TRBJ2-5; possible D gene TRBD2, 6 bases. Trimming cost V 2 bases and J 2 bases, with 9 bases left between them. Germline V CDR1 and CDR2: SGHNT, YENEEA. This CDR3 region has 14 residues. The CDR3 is CASSLLAGQETQYF. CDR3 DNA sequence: TGTGCCAGCAGCTTATTGGCGGGACAAGAGACCCAGTACTTC.

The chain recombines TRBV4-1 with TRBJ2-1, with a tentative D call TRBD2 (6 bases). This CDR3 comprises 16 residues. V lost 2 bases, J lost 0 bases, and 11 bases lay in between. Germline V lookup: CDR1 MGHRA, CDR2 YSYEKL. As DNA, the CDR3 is TGCGCCAGCAGCCAACTGCCGGGGGACTCCTACAATGAGCAGTTCTTC. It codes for CASSQLPGDSYNEQFF.

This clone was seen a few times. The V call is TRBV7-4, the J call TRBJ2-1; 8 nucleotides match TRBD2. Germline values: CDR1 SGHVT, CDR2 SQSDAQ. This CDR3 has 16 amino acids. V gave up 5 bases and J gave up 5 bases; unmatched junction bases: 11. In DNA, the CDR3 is TGTGCCAGCAGCCCCTCGAGGCTAGCGGGTCACAATGAGCAGTTCTTC. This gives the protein CASSPSRLAGHNEQFF. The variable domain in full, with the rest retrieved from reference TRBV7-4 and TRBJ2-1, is GAGVSQSPRYKVAKRGRDVALRCDSISGHVTLYWYRQTLGQGSEVLTYSQSDAQRDKSGRPSGRFSAERPERSVSTLKIQRTEQGDSAVYLCASSPSRLAGHNEQFFGPGTRLTVL.

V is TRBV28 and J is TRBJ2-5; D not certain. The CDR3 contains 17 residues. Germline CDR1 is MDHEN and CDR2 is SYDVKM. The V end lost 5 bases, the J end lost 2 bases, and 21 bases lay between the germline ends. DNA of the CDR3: TGTGCCAGCAGTGGGATAAAAAATGGGGATACACAAGAGACCCAGTACTTC. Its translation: CASSGIKNGDTQETQYF.

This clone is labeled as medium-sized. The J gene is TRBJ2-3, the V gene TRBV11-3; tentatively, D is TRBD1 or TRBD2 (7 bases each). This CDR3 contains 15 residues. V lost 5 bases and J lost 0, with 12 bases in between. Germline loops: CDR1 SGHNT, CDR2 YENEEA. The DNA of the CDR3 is TGTGCCAGCAGCCCAGGGGGAGGGAGCACAGATACGCAGTATTTT. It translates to CASSPGGGSTDTQYF.

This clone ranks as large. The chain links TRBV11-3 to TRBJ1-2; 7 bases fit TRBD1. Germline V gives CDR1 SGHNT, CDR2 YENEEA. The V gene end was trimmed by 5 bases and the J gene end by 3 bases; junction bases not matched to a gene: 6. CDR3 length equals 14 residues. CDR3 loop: CASSQGGTHYGYTF. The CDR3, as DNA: TGTGCCAGCAGCCAGGGGGGGACCCACTATGGCTACACCTTC.

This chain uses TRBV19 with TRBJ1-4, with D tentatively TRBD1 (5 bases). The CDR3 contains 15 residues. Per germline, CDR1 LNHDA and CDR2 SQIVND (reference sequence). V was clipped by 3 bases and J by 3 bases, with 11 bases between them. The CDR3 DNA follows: TGTGCCAGTAGTATCAACCAGGGAGCTAATGAAAAACTGTTTTTT. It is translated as CASSINQGANEKLFF.

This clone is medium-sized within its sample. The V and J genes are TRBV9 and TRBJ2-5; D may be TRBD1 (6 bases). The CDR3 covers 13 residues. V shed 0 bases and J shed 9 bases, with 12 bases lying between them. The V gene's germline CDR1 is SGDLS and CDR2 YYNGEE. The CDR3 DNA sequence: TGTGCCAGCAGCGTAGACCTTTCAGGGGCCCAGTACTTC. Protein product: CASSVDLSGAQYF.

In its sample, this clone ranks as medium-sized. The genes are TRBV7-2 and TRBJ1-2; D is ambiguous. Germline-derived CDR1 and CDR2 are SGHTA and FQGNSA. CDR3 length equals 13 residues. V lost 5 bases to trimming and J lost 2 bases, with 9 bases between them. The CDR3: CASSPDGNYGYTF. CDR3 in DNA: TGTGCCAGCAGCCCCGACGGCAACTATGGCTACACCTTC.

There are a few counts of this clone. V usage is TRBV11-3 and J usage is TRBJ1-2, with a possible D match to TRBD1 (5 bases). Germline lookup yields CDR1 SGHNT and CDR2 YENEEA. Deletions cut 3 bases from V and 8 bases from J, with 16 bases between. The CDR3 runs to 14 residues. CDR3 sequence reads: CASSFGAQGAGYTF. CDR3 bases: TGTGCCAGCAGCTTCGGGGCTCAGGGAGCGGGCTACACCTTC.

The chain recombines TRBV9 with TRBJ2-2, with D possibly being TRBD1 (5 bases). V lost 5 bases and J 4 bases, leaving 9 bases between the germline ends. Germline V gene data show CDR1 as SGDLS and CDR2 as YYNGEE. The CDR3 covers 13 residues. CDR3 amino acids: CASRGPFTGELFF. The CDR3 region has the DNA TGTGCCAGCAGGGGGCCCTTCACCGGGGAGCTGTTTTTT.

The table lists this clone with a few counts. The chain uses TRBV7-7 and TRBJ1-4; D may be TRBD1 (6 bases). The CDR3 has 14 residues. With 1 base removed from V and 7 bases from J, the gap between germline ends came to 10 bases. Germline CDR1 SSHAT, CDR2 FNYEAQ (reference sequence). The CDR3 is CASSLVGGTEKLFF. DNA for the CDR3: TGTGCCAGCAGCTTAGTCGGGGGCACTGAAAAACTGTTTTTT. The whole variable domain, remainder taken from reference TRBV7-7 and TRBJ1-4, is GAGVSQSPRYKVTKRGQDVTLRCDPISSHATLYWYQQALGQGPEFLTYFNYEAQPDKSGLPSDRFSAERPEGSISTLTIQRTEQRDSAMYRCASSLVGGTEKLFFGSGTQLSVL.

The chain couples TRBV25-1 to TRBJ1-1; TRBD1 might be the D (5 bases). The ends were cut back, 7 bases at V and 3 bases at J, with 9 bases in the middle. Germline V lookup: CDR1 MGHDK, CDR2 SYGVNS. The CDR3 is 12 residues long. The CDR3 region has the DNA TGTGCCAGCACGGGGGAGTACACTGAAGCTTTCTTT. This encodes CASTGEYTEAFF.

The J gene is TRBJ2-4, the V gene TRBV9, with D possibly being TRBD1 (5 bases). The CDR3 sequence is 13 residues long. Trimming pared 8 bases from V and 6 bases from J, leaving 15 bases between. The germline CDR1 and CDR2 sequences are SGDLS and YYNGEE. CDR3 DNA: TGTGCCAGTAGATCACCTACAGGAAACATTCAGTACTTC. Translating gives CASRSPTGNIQYF.

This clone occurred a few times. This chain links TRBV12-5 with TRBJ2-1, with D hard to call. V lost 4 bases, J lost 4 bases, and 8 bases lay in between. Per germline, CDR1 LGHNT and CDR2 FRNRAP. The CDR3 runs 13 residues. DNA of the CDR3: TGTGCTAGTGGTTCCCCAGATTACAATGAGCAGTTCTTC. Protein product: CASGSPDYNEQFF.